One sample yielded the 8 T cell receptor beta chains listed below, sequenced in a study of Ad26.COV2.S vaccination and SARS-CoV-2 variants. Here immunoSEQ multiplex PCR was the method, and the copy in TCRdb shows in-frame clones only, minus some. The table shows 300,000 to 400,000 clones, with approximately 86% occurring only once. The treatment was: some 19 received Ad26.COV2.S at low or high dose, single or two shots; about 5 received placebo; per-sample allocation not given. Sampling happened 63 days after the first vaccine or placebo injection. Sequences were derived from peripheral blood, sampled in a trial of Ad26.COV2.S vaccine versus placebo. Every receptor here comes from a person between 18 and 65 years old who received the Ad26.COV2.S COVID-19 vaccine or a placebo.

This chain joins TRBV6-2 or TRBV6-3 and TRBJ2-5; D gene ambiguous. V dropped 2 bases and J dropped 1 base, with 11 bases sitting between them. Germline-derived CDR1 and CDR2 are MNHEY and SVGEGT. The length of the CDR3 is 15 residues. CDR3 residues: CASSYRQSSQETQYF. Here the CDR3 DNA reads TGTGCCAGCAGTTACCGGCAGAGCTCCCAAGAGACCCAGTACTTC.

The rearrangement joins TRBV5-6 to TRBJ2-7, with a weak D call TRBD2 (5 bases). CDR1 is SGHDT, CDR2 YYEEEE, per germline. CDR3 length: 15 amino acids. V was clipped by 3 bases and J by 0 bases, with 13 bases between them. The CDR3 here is CASSSLGLVSYEQYF. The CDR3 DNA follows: TGTGCCAGCAGCTCCCTTGGACTGGTCTCCTACGAGCAGTACTTC.

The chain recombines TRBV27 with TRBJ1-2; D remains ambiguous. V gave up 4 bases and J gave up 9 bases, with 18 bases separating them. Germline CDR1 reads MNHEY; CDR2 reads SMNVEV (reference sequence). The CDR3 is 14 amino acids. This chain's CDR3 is CASSSGRSASSYTF. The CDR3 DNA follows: TGTGCCAGCAGTTCGGGCCGAAGCGCGTCCAGCTACACCTTC.

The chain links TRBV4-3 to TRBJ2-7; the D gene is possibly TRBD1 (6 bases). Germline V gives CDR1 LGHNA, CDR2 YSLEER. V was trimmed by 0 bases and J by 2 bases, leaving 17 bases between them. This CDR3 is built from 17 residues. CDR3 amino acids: CASSQDHGGHKAYEQYF. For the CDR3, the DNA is TGCGCCAGCAGCCAAGATCATGGGGGACACAAAGCCTACGAGCAGTACTTC.

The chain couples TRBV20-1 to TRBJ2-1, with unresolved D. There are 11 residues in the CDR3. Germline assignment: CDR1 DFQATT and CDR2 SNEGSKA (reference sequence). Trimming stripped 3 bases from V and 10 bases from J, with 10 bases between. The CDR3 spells CSASLDWEQFF. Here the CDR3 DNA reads TGCAGTGCTAGTTTAGACTGGGAGCAGTTCTTC.

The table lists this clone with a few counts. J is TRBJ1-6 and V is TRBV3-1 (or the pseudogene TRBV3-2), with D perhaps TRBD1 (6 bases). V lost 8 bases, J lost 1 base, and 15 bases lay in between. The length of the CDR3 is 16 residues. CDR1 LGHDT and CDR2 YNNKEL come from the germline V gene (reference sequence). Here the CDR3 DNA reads TGTGCCAGCGCTTCAAGAGGGGGTTCCTATAATTCACCCCTCCACTTT. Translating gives CASASRGGSYNSPLHF.

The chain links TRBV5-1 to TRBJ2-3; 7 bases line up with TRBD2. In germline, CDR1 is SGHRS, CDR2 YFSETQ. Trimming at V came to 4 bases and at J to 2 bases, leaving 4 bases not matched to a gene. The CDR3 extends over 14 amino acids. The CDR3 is CASSLWDYTDTQYF. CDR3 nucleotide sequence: TGCGCCAGCAGCCTGTGGGACTACACAGATACGCAGTATTTT.

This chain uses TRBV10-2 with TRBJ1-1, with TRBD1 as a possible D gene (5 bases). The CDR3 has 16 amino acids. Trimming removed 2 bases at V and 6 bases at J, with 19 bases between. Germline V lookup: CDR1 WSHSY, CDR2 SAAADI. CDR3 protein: CASSEGPFPGSAEAFF. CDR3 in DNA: TGCGCCAGCAGTGAGGGCCCCTTCCCAGGGTCGGCTGAAGCTTTCTTT.